This is a list of T cell receptor beta chains from one sample in a study of CD8 T cells in Susac syndrome. TCRdb re-analysed the immunoSEQ multiplex PCR reads in MiXCR, keeping a single row per CDR3 protein. The table has some 160,000 distinct CDR3 sequences, roughly 92% seen once. Sequencing input: CD4+ T cells from PBMCs. Every receptor here comes from a human donor with Susac syndrome. The CDR3 runs from the conserved cysteine through the conserved F or W. Size values are once, few and many counts, or a class for expanded clones, and some rows have none.

cdr3_length,v_call,j_call,clone_size,cdr3_aa
14,TRBV29-1,TRBJ1-4,NA,CSAGGGQGPEKLFF
15,TRBV7-3,TRBJ2-5,NA,CASSSLAGGPETQYF
13,TRBV20-1,TRBJ1-1,once,CSASDSPGTEAFF
13,TRBV7-9,TRBJ2-2,NA,CASSDTPTGELFF
13,TRBV10-3,TRBJ1-2,NA,CAISEASNYGYTF
15,TRBV20-1,TRBJ2-3,NA,CSASRLAGATDTQYF
15,TRBV3-1,TRBJ1-4,NA,CASSMRDGHNEKLFF
15,TRBV20-1,TRBJ2-1,NA,CSASRGGGNRNEQFF
13,TRBV20-1,TRBJ2-1,NA,CSAQRGMYNEQFF
15,TRBV3-1,TRBJ2-1,once,CASSQNEIKSGEQFF
13,TRBV5-1,TRBJ2-1,NA,CASSSRPYNEQFF
15,TRBV18,TRBJ1-1,NA,CASSPNGRKNTEAFF
14,TRBV2,TRBJ2-1,NA,CASRLDRFTNEQFF
15,TRBV4-3,TRBJ2-5,NA,CASSQSVTGQETQYF
15,TRBV7-6,TRBJ2-5,NA,CASSLATGPGETQYF
12,TRBV6-5,TRBJ1-6,NA,CASSYEGSPLHF
15,TRBV11-2,TRBJ2-1,NA,CASSSSRGPRNEQFF
17,TRBV15,TRBJ2-2,NA,CATSRSRQTEDTGELFF
15,TRBV7-8,TRBJ1-5,NA,CASSLARFGDQPQHF
14,TRBV20-1,TRBJ2-7,NA,CSAPPERGGYEQYF
13,TRBV3-1,TRBJ2-7,NA,CASSQEEGSEQYF
11,TRBV30,TRBJ1-1,NA,CASGLSPEAFF
14,TRBV18,TRBJ2-1,NA,CASSTGGSGNEQFF
16,TRBV3-1,TRBJ2-5,NA,CASSRREVQRPETQYF
15,TRBV6-5,TRBJ1-6,NA,CASSSSRQGNSPLHF
16,TRBV7-2,TRBJ2-7,NA,CASRDSGTSGGGEQYF
15,TRBV12-3/TRBV12-4,TRBJ2-3,NA,CASSVSGASTDTQYF
11,TRBV20-1,TRBJ2-5,NA,CFWGTQETQYF
17,TRBV25-1,TRBJ2-3,NA,CASSEWTSGASTDTQYF
15,TRBV6-2/TRBV6-3,TRBJ2-1,few,CASSLDRGSYNEQFF
14,TRBV20-1,TRBJ1-5,NA,CSVTQGPYNQPQHF
14,TRBV12-3/TRBV12-4,TRBJ1-5,NA,CASSLPRGNQPQHF
14,TRBV2,TRBJ2-1,NA,CASRAGQGGYEQFF
12,TRBV3-1,TRBJ2-5,NA,CASSQVSETQYF
15,TRBV12-3/TRBV12-4,TRBJ2-7,NA,CASSPARDRDMERYF
15,TRBV7-6,TRBJ2-3,NA,CASSPQRGGLDTQYF
14,TRBV29-1,TRBJ2-2,NA,CSVLQSLNTGELFF
15,TRBV12-3/TRBV12-4,TRBJ2-3,NA,CASSRLSGGIDTQYF
16,TRBV20-1,TRBJ2-3,NA,CSATIWGNKGIDTQYF
13,TRBV15,TRBJ2-5,NA,CATSRGSLETQYF
12,TRBV2,TRBJ1-1,NA,CASSLGGRAAFF
13,TRBV6-6,TRBJ2-5,once,CASTQRVGETQYF
18,TRBV19,TRBJ1-5,NA,CASSIGTLPGTGGQPQHF
16,TRBV15,TRBJ1-2,NA,CATSRAGGQGGYGYTF
15,TRBV5-1,TRBJ2-1,NA,CASSLGFGDYNEQFF
14,TRBV3-1,TRBJ1-5,NA,CASSQWTGVGPQHF
12,TRBV29-1,TRBJ1-2,NA,CSLRMGNYGYTF
15,TRBV19,TRBJ2-5,NA,CASRTPGQNEETQYF
17,TRBV18,TRBJ2-6,NA,CASSPSLAGSGANVLTF
15,TRBV28,TRBJ2-2,NA,CASSLGGEDGGELFF